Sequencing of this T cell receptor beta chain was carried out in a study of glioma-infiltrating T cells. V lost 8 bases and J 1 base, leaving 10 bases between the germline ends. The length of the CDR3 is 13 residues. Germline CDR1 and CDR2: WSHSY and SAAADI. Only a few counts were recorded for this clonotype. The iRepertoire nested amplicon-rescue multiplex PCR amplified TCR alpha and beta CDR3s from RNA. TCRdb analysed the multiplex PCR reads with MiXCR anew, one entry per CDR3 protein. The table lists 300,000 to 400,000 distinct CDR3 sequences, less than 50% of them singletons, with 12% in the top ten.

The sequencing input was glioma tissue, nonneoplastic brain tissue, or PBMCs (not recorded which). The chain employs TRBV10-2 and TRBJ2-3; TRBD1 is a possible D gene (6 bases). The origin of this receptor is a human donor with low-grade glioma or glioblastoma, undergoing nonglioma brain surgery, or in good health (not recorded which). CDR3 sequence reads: CASSGAGTDTQYF. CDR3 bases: TGCGCCAGCTCAGGGGCAGGCACAGATACGCAGTATTTT.